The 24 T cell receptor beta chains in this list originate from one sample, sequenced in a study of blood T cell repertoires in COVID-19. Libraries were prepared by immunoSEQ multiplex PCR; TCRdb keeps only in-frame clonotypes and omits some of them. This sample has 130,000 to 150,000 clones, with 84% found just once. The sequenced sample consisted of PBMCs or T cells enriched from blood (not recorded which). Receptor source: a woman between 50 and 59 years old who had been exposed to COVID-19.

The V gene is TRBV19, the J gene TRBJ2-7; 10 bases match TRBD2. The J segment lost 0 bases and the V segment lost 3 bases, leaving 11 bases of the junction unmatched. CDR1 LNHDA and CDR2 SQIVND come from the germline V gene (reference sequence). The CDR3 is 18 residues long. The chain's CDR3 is CASSIGLAGVPTSYEQYF. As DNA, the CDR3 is TGTGCCAGTAGTATCGGGCTAGCGGGGGTACCAACCTCCTACGAGCAGTACTTC.

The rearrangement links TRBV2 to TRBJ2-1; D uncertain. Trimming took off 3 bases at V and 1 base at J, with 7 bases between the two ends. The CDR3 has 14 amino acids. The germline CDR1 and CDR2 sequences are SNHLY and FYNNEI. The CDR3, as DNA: TGTGCCAGCAGTGACCCCGGGTCCTACAATGAGCAGTTCTTC. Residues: CASSDPGSYNEQFF.

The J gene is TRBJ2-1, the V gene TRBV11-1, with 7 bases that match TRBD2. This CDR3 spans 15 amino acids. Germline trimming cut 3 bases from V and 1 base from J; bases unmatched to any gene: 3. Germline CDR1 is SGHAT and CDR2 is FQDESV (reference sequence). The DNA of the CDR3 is TGTGCCAGCAGCTTGGGCGGGGGATCCTACAATGAGCAGTTCTTC. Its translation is CASSLGGGSYNEQFF.

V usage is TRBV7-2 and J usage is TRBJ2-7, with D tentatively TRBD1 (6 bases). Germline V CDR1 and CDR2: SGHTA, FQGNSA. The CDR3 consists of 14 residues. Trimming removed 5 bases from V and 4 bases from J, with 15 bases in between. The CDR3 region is CASSPQGTLYEQYF. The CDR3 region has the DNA TGTGCCAGCAGCCCACAGGGTACCCTGTACGAGCAGTACTTC.

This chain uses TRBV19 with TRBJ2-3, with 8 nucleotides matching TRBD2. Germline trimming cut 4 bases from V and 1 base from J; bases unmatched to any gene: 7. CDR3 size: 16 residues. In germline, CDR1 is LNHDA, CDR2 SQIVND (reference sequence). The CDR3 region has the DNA TGTGCCAGTAGTACCCGGGGGCGGGGGGGCACAGATACGCAGTATTTT. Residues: CASSTRGRGGTDTQYF.

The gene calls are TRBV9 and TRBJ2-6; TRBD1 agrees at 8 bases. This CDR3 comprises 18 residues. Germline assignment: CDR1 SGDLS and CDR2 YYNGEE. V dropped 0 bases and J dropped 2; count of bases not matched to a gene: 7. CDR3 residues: CASSVEAGGLTGANVLTF. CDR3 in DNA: TGTGCCAGCAGCGTAGAGGCAGGGGGCTTGACTGGGGCCAACGTCCTGACTTTC.

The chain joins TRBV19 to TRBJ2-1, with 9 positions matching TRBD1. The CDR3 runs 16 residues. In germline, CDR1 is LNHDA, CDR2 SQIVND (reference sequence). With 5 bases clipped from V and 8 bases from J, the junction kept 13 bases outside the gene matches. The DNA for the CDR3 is TGTGCCAGTAGTCCGGCGGCCGGGACAGGGAGCGATGAGCAGTTCTTC. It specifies CASSPAAGTGSDEQFF. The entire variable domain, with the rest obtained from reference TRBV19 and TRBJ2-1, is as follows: DGGITQSPKYLFRKEGQNVTLSCEQNLNHDAMYWYRQDPGQGLRLIYYSQIVNDFQKGDIAEGYSVSREKKESFPLTVTSAQKNPTAFYLCASSPAAGTGSDEQFFGPGTRLTVL.

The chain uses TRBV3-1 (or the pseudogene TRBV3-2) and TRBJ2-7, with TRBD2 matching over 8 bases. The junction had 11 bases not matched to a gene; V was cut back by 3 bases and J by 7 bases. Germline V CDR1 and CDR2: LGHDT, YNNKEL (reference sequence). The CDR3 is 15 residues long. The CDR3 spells CASSHYRAGGDEQYF. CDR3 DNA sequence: TGTGCCAGCAGCCACTACAGGGCGGGAGGCGATGAGCAGTACTTC.

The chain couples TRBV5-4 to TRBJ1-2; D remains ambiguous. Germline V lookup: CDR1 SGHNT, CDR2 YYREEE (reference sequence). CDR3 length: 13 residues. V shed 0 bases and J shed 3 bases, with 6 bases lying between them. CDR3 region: CASSLDGDYGYTF. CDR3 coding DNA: TGTGCCAGCAGCTTGGACGGAGACTATGGCTACACCTTC.

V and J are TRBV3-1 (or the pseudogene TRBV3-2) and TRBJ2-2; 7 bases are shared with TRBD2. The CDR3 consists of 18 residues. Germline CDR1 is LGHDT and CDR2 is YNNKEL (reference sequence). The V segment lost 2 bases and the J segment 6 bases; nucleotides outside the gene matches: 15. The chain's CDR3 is CASSQLPATSPKPGELFF. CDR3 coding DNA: TGTGCCAGCAGCCAATTACCAGCGACTAGCCCAAAGCCCGGGGAGCTGTTTTTT.

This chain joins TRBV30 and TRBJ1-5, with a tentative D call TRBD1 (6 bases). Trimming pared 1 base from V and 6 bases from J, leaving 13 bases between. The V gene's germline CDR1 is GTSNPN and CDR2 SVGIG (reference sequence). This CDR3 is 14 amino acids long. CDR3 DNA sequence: TGTGCCTGGAGTGGGGGGACATTTAGTCAGCCCCAGCATTTT. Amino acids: CAWSGGTFSQPQHF.

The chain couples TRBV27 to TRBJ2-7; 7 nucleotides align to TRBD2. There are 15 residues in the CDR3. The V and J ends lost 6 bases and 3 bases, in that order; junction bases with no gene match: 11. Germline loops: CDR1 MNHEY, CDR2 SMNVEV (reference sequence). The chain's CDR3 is CASRGSGGVRYEQYF. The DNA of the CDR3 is TGTGCCAGCAGGGGCTCTGGGGGGGTGCGCTACGAGCAGTACTTC.

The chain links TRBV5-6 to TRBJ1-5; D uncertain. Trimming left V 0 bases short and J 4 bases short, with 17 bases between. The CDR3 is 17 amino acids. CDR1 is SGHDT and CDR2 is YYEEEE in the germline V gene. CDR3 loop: CASSLGYGRRENQPQHF. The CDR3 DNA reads TGTGCCAGCAGCTTGGGTTATGGACGGCGGGAGAATCAGCCCCAGCATTTT.

The CDR3 DNA reads TGTGCCAGCAGCTCCTACAAGGGAGGCTACGAGCAGTACTTC. Translation: CASSSYKGGYEQYF. The chain uses TRBV5-8 and TRBJ2-7; tentatively, D is TRBD2 (6 bases). Germline CDR1 is SGHTS and CDR2 is YDEGEE. Trimming took off 3 bases at V and 3 bases at J, with 13 bases between the two ends. This CDR3 comprises 14 residues.

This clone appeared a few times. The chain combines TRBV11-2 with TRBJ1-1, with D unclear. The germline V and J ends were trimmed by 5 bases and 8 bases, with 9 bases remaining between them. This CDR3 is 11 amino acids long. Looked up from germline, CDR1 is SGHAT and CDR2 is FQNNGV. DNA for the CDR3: TGTGCCAGCAGCCCCGGTCTGGAAGCTTTCTTT. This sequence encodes CASSPGLEAFF.

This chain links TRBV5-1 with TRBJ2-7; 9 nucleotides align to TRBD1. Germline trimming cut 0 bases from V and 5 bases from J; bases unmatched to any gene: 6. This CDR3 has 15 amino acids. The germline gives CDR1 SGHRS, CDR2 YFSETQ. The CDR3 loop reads CASSLAGTGSNEQYF. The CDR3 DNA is TGCGCCAGCAGCTTGGCCGGGACAGGGAGCAACGAGCAGTACTTC. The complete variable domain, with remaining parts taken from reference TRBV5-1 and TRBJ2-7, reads KAGVTQTPRYLIKTRGQQVTLSCSPISGHRSVSWYQQTPGQGLQFLFEYFSETQRNKGNFPGRFSGRQFSNSRSEMNVSTLELGDSALYLCASSLAGTGSNEQYFGPGTRLTVT.

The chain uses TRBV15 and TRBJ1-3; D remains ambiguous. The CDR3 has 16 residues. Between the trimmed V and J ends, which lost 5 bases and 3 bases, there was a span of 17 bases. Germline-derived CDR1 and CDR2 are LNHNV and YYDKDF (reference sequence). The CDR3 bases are TGTGCCACCAGCCTAGAGCAGAGTCGTCTTGGAAACACCATATATTTT. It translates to CATSLEQSRLGNTIYF.

The CDR3 here is CARGQTTNEKLFF. CDR3 sequence (DNA): TGTGCCAGGGGACAGACAACTAATGAAAAACTGTTTTTT. This chain connects TRBV2 to TRBJ1-4; 7 nucleotides match TRBD1. Germline CDR1 is SNHLY and CDR2 is FYNNEI. The CDR3 length is 13 residues. The V gene end was trimmed by 9 bases and the J gene end by 0 bases; junction bases not matched to a gene: 1.

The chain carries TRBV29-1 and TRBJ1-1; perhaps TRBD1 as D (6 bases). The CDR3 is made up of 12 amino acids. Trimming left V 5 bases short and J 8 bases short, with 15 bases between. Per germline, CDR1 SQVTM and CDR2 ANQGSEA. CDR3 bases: TGCAGCGTTTCATACAGGGTCGGGGAAGCTTTCTTT. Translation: CSVSYRVGEAFF.

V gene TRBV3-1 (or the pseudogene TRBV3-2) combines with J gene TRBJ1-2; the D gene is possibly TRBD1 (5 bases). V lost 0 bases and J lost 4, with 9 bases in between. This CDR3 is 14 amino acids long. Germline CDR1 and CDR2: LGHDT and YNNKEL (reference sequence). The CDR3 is CASSQDLDSYGYTF. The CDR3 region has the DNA TGTGCCAGCAGCCAAGATCTTGACAGCTATGGCTACACCTTC.

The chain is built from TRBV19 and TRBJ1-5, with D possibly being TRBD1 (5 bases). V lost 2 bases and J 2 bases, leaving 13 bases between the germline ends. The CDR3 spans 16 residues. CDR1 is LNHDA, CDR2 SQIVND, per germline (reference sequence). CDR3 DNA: TGTGCCAGTAGTATAAAGGGGCAGGGCCGCAATCAGCCCCAGCATTTT. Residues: CASSIKGQGRNQPQHF.

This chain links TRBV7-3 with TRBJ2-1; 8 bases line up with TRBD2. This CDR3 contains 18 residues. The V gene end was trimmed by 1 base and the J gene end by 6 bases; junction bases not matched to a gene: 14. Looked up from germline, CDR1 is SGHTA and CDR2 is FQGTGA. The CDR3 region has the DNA TGTGCCAGCAGCTTAAATCCGATTGGCGGGGGGAGGGCCAATGAGCAGTTCTTC. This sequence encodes CASSLNPIGGGRANEQFF.

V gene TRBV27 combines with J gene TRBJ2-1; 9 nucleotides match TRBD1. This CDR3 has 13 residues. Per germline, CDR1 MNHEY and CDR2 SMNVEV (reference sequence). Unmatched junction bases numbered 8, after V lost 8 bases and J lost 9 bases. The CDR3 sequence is CASRDREGGEQFF. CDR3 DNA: TGTGCCAGCCGGGACAGGGAAGGCGGTGAGCAGTTCTTC.

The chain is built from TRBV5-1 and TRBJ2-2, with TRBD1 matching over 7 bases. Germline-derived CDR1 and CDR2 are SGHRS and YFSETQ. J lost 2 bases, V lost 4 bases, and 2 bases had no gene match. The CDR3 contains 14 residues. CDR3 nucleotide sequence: TGCGCCAGCAGCCGGGACAGCAACACCGGGGAGCTGTTTTTT. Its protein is CASSRDSNTGELFF.